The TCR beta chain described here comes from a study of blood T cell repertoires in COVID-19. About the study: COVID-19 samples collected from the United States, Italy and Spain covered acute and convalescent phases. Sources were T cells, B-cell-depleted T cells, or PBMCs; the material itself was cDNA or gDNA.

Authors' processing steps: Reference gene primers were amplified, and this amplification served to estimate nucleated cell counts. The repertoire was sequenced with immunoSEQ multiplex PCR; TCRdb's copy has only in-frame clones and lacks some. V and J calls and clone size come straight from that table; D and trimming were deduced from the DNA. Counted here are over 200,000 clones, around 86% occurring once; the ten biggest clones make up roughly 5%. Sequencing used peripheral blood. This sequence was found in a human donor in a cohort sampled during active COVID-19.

CDR3 in amino acids: CASSLTGDPGELFF. As DNA, the CDR3 is TGTGCCAGCAGCTTGACAGGGGACCCCGGGGAGCTGTTTTTT. This chain uses TRBV5-6 with TRBJ2-2; the match to TRBD1 covers 7 bases. Looked up from germline, CDR1 is SGHDT and CDR2 is YYEEEE. V lost 1 base, J lost 6 bases, and 3 bases stayed unmatched. The CDR3 runs 14 residues.